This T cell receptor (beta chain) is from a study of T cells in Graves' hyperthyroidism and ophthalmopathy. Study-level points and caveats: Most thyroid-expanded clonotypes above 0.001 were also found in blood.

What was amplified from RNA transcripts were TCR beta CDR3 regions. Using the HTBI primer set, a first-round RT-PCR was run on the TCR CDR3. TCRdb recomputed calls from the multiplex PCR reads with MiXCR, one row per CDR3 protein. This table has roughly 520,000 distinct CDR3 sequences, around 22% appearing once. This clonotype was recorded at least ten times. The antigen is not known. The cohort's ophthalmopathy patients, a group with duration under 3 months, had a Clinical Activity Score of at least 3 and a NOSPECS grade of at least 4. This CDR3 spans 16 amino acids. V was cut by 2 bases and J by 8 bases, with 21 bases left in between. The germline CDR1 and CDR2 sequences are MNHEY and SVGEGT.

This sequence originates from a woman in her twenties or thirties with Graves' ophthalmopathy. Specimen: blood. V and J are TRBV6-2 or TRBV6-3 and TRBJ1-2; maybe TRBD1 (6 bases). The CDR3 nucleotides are TGTGCCAGCAGTTACAGGCCGACCGGGCAGGGGAGCGGCTACACCTTC. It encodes CASSYRPTGQGSGYTF.